Listed below are T cell receptor beta chains from one sample, sequenced in a study of blood T cell repertoires in COVID-19. Only in-frame clones appear in the TCRdb table, and some are missing; sequencing was by immunoSEQ multiplex PCR. The profile shows nearly 250,000 clones, roughly four fifths of them singletons. Sequenced material: peripheral blood. The receptors derive from an elderly woman with acute or convalescent COVID-19. Both conserved end residues are part of each CDR3. Fields, in order: CDR3 protein, V gene, J gene, CDR3 length.

CDR3 protein: CASSQVATVQETQYF
V gene: TRBV4-1
J gene: TRBJ2-5
CDR3 length: 15

CDR3 protein: CASSFKASIRRDEQFF
V gene: TRBV9
J gene: TRBJ2-1
CDR3 length: 16

CDR3 protein: CSARTVYGYTF
V gene: TRBV20-1
J gene: TRBJ1-2
CDR3 length: 11

CDR3 protein: CASSPGQLNTEAFF
V gene: TRBV9
J gene: TRBJ1-1
CDR3 length: 14

CDR3 protein: CASSLTRVQETQYF
V gene: TRBV7-2
J gene: TRBJ2-5
CDR3 length: 14

CDR3 protein: CASSATGGFDQPQHF
V gene: TRBV11-2
J gene: TRBJ1-5
CDR3 length: 15

CDR3 protein: CASSKKQGRRVQPQHF
V gene: TRBV21-1
J gene: TRBJ1-5
CDR3 length: 16

CDR3 protein: CASSYSDNPSPQHF
V gene: TRBV6-2/TRBV6-3
J gene: TRBJ1-5
CDR3 length: 14

CDR3 protein: CAILSGELDLAKNIQYF
V gene: TRBV24-1
J gene: TRBJ2-4
CDR3 length: 17

CDR3 protein: CASSLFGQGGQETQYF
V gene: TRBV18
J gene: TRBJ2-5
CDR3 length: 16

CDR3 protein: CASSMMSGLNNQPQHF
V gene: TRBV19
J gene: TRBJ1-5
CDR3 length: 16

CDR3 protein: CASSLQTGREKLFF
V gene: TRBV7-9
J gene: TRBJ1-4
CDR3 length: 14

CDR3 protein: CASSDVSTRMKNEQYF
V gene: TRBV7-2
J gene: TRBJ2-7
CDR3 length: 16

CDR3 protein: CASSLEVGRETQYF
V gene: TRBV5-4
J gene: TRBJ2-5
CDR3 length: 14

CDR3 protein: CASSSSGGLLAKNIQYF
V gene: TRBV11-2
J gene: TRBJ2-4
CDR3 length: 17

CDR3 protein: CASSPEGRTGPNSPLHF
V gene: TRBV4-2
J gene: TRBJ1-6
CDR3 length: 17

CDR3 protein: CATSAPSMFADTQYF
V gene: TRBV24-1
J gene: TRBJ2-3
CDR3 length: 15

CDR3 protein: CASSTTTGRNGYTF
V gene: TRBV7-2
J gene: TRBJ1-2
CDR3 length: 14

CDR3 protein: CASRGGRTGELFF
V gene: TRBV6-5
J gene: TRBJ2-2
CDR3 length: 13

CDR3 protein: CASLDYLTDTQYF
V gene: TRBV19
J gene: TRBJ2-3
CDR3 length: 13

CDR3 protein: CSASSGNEQFF
V gene: TRBV20-1
J gene: TRBJ2-1
CDR3 length: 11

CDR3 protein: CASSSRSTSRVGETQYF
V gene: TRBV5-4
J gene: TRBJ2-5
CDR3 length: 17

CDR3 protein: CASSPPQNLVYGYTF
V gene: TRBV18
J gene: TRBJ1-2
CDR3 length: 15

CDR3 protein: CASSILPGPGNTIYF
V gene: TRBV19
J gene: TRBJ1-3
CDR3 length: 15

CDR3 protein: CASSYGGSYNEQFF
V gene: TRBV5-8
J gene: TRBJ2-1
CDR3 length: 14

CDR3 protein: CASSPDRSSGNTIYF
V gene: TRBV6-5
J gene: TRBJ1-3
CDR3 length: 15

CDR3 protein: CASSEQGFDTEAFF
V gene: TRBV6-1
J gene: TRBJ1-1
CDR3 length: 14

CDR3 protein: CASSARPSGTQYF
V gene: TRBV4-2
J gene: TRBJ2-5
CDR3 length: 13

CDR3 protein: CASSLRTDSLLHF
V gene: TRBV5-4
J gene: TRBJ1-6
CDR3 length: 13

CDR3 protein: CASTRTGWNYEQYF
V gene: TRBV7-8
J gene: TRBJ2-7
CDR3 length: 14

CDR3 protein: CASGEGGVDGYTF
V gene: TRBV19
J gene: TRBJ1-2
CDR3 length: 13

CDR3 protein: CASSPVQGTAFEAFF
V gene: TRBV6-5
J gene: TRBJ1-1
CDR3 length: 15

CDR3 protein: CASSLNKGTNEKLFF
V gene: TRBV5-1
J gene: TRBJ1-4
CDR3 length: 15

CDR3 protein: CASSQDRRVDEQFF
V gene: TRBV3-1/TRBV3-2
J gene: TRBJ2-1
CDR3 length: 14

CDR3 protein: CASQGGSLQDTQYF
V gene: TRBV2
J gene: TRBJ2-3
CDR3 length: 14

CDR3 protein: CASSLALAGGIANSPLHF
V gene: TRBV7-9
J gene: TRBJ1-6
CDR3 length: 18

CDR3 protein: CASRGGTPRVNEQFF
V gene: TRBV6-5
J gene: TRBJ2-1
CDR3 length: 15

CDR3 protein: CASSLAGAYEQYF
V gene: TRBV7-2
J gene: TRBJ2-7
CDR3 length: 13

CDR3 protein: CASSQTSAYEQYF
V gene: TRBV28
J gene: TRBJ2-7
CDR3 length: 13

CDR3 protein: CASKSTGGYTF
V gene: TRBV3-1/TRBV3-2
J gene: TRBJ1-2
CDR3 length: 11

CDR3 protein: CASSQSDRVPTGELFF
V gene: TRBV6-6
J gene: TRBJ2-2
CDR3 length: 16

CDR3 protein: CASSLAYTDTQYF
V gene: TRBV11-2
J gene: TRBJ2-3
CDR3 length: 13

CDR3 protein: CASTRERGKNIQYF
V gene: TRBV21-1
J gene: TRBJ2-4
CDR3 length: 14

CDR3 protein: CASSELQGAEAFF
V gene: TRBV18
J gene: TRBJ1-1
CDR3 length: 13

CDR3 protein: CASKGQALSLEAFF
V gene: TRBV27
J gene: TRBJ1-1
CDR3 length: 14

CDR3 protein: CSVEWDSWRYGYTF
V gene: TRBV29-1
J gene: TRBJ1-2
CDR3 length: 14

CDR3 protein: CASSSTGERGSEAFF
V gene: TRBV5-1
J gene: TRBJ1-1
CDR3 length: 15

CDR3 protein: CASSQDFRYEQYF
V gene: TRBV3-1/TRBV3-2
J gene: TRBJ2-7
CDR3 length: 13

CDR3 protein: CATRAGLPQETQYF
V gene: TRBV15
J gene: TRBJ2-5
CDR3 length: 14

CDR3 protein: CASSFVTSGTNEQFF
V gene: TRBV5-1
J gene: TRBJ2-1
CDR3 length: 15

CDR3 protein: CASDNTAGGTSGSRYNEQFF
V gene: TRBV18
J gene: TRBJ2-1
CDR3 length: 20